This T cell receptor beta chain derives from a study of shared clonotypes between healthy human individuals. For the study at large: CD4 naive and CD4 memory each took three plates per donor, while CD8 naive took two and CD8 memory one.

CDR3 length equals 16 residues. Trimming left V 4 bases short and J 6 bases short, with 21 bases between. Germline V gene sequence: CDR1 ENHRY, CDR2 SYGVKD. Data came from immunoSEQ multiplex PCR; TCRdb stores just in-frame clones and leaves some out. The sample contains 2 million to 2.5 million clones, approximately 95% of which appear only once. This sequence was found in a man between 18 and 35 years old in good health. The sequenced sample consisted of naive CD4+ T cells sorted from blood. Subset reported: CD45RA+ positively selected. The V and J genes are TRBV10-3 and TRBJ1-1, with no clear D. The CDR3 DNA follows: TGTGCCATCAGTGCGTTAGGCGCCAGGCCTACCCCTGAAGCTTTCTTT. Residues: CAISALGARPTPEAFF.